Listed below are T cell receptor beta chains from one sample, sequenced in a study of shared clonotypes between healthy human individuals. Some clones are missing from TCRdb's copy, which holds only in-frame ones; the method was immunoSEQ multiplex PCR. This table has 2 million to 2.5 million clones, 90% to 97% appearing once. The sample comprised naive CD4+ T cells sorted from blood. The receptors originated from a man between 18 and 29 years old in good health. Both conserved end residues are part of each CDR3. The order of the fields is CDR3 protein, CDR3 DNA, clone size, J gene, D gene, V gene. D genes are given only for firm matches. A clone size is listed for some rows: how often the clone was seen (once, few, many), or a class if it is expanded.

CASDSYSNQPQHF,TGTGCCAGCGATAGCTATAGCAATCAGCCCCAGCATTTT,NA,TRBJ1-5,NA,TRBV6-1
CASSLKAVLTGEDSPLHF,TGTGCCAGCAGCTTAAAAGCCGTCCTGACAGGGGAGGATTCACCCCTCCACTTT,NA,TRBJ1-6,TRBD1,TRBV13
CASSSGTANTGELFF,TGCGCCAGCAGCTCAGGGACAGCCAACACCGGGGAGCTGTTTTTT,NA,TRBJ2-2,TRBD1,TRBV5-1
CASSIEGQGTDTQYF,TGTGCCAGTAGTATTGAGGGACAAGGCACAGATACGCAGTATTTT,NA,TRBJ2-3,NA,TRBV19
CASRRDRGTGELFF,TGTGCCAGCAGACGTGACAGGGGCACCGGGGAGCTGTTTTTT,NA,TRBJ2-2,TRBD1,TRBV27
CASSLSLQGHSNQPQHF,TGTGCCAGCAGTTTATCTCTACAGGGCCATAGCAATCAGCCCCAGCATTTT,NA,TRBJ1-5,NA,TRBV27
CASSADRANYNEQFF,TGTGCCAGCAGCGCAGACAGGGCCAACTACAATGAGCAGTTCTTC,NA,TRBJ2-1,TRBD1,TRBV9
CASTPGAGQNQPQHF,TGTGCCAGCACCCCGGGGGCCGGGCAGAATCAGCCCCAGCATTTT,NA,TRBJ1-5,NA,TRBV28
CASATGTANEKLFF,TGTGCCAGCGCTACCGGGACGGCTAATGAAAAACTGTTTTTT,NA,TRBJ1-4,NA,TRBV25-1
CASSTGAGQETQYF,TGTGCCAGCAGCACGGGAGCGGGGCAAGAGACCCAGTACTTC,once,TRBJ2-5,TRBD2,TRBV5-4
CASNRGTPERSF,TGTGCCAGCAACCGCGGGACACCTGAGAGATCCTTC,once,TRBJ1-2,NA,TRBV28
CASSLGTSGSYEQYF,TGTGCCAGCAGCCTAGGGACTAGCGGCTCCTACGAGCAGTACTTC,NA,TRBJ2-7,TRBD2,TRBV4-2
CAWSDLVLNTEAFF,TGTGCCTGGAGTGATTTAGTGTTGAACACTGAAGCTTTCTTT,NA,TRBJ1-1,NA,TRBV30
CASSLVQGPYEQYF,TGCGCCAGCAGCTTGGTTCAGGGCCCCTACGAGCAGTACTTC,NA,TRBJ2-7,NA,TRBV5-1
CASSLWQGSHEQYF,TGTGCCAGCAGCCTTTGGCAGGGGTCGCACGAGCAGTACTTC,once,TRBJ2-7,NA,TRBV7-2
CASSFVGARFGYTF,TGTGCCAGCAGCTTCGTGGGGGCTAGGTTTGGCTACACCTTC,NA,TRBJ1-2,NA,TRBV12-1
CASSPGQYNSPLHF,TGTGCCAGCAGTCCGGGACAGTATAATTCACCCCTCCACTTT,few,TRBJ1-6,TRBD1,TRBV28
CASTLGRSNEAFF,TGTGCCAGCACCTTGGGGCGCTCAAATGAAGCTTTCTTT,NA,TRBJ1-1,NA,TRBV28
CASSVASGGAGEQYF,TGTGCCAGCAGCGTTGCTAGCGGGGGGGCCGGCGAGCAGTACTTC,NA,TRBJ2-7,TRBD2,TRBV7-2
CASSPDRDTQYF,TGTGCCAGCTCACCTGACCGTGATACGCAGTATTTT,NA,TRBJ2-3,NA,TRBV18